This is a list of T cell receptor beta chains from one sample in a study of blood T cell repertoires in COVID-19. The method was immunoSEQ multiplex PCR; TCRdb's version includes in-frame clones alone and lacks a portion of them. The repertoire has roughly 230,000 clones, 80% to 90% of them found once; the top ten carry over 0.95%. The sample comprised peripheral blood. The receptors were gathered from a man aged 35-49 years with acute or convalescent COVID-19. CDR3s include the opening cysteine and the closing phenylalanine or tryptophan. The D gene is left open where the match is weak. Clone size appears in some rows only: once, few, many, or a class for an expanded clone.

D	V	J	size	DNA	CDR3
-	TRBV14	TRBJ1-2	-	TGTGCCAGCAGCCCCGGGATTTCCTATGGCTACACCTTC	CASSPGISYGYTF
-	TRBV5-5	TRBJ1-2	-	TGTGCCAGCAGCTTGAGCGTAACGACTAACTATGGCTACACCTTC	CASSLSVTTNYGYTF
-	TRBV30	TRBJ2-1	-	TGTGCCTGGAGTACCTCGGACTTCTCCAATGAGCAGTTCTTC	CAWSTSDFSNEQFF
TRBD2	TRBV2	TRBJ2-3	-	TGTGCCAGCAGTGCTTTCCTAGCGGGGATCACAGATACGCAGTATTTT	CASSAFLAGITDTQYF
TRBD2	TRBV24-1	TRBJ2-3	once	TGTGCCACCAGTGATCCTTCACTAGCGGGGTCCACAGATACGCAGTATTTT	CATSDPSLAGSTDTQYF
-	TRBV6-6	TRBJ1-1	few	TGTGCCAGCAGTTACGAGGCAGGGAGGATGAACACTGAAGCTTTCTTT	CASSYEAGRMNTEAFF
TRBD1	TRBV2	TRBJ1-5	-	TGTGCCAGCAGTGGGACAGGGGGCGGTCAGCCCCAGCATTTT	CASSGTGGGQPQHF
TRBD2	TRBV7-9	TRBJ2-3	-	TGTGCCAGCAGCTTAATTGGGGGGGTCACAGATACGCAGTATTTT	CASSLIGGVTDTQYF
TRBD2	TRBV7-3	TRBJ2-1	-	TGTGCCAGCAGAGACCCTAGTGGGGAGGGGACCTACAATGAGCAGTTCTTC	CASRDPSGEGTYNEQFF
-	TRBV4-3	TRBJ1-4	-	TGCGCCAGCAGCCCATATGCTGAACTAGGAAAACTGTTTTTT	CASSPYAELGKLFF
-	TRBV10-3	TRBJ1-2	once	TGTGCCACGGGAAACAGGGAGAACTATGGCTACACCTTC	CATGNRENYGYTF
-	TRBV19	TRBJ1-2	-	TGTGCCAGTAGTATCTTAGGCGGCAACTATGGCTACACCTTC	CASSILGGNYGYTF
TRBD1	TRBV29-1	TRBJ2-7	-	TGCAGCGTTGGCAGGGGGCGCGGGTACGAGCAGTACTTC	CSVGRGRGYEQYF
-	TRBV18	TRBJ2-5	-	TGTGCCAGCTCCCCCCTCGGGCGGGAACTCGGGACCCAGTACTTC	CASSPLGRELGTQYF
-	TRBV3-1/TRBV3-2	TRBJ1-3	-	TGTGCCAGCAGCCACTCCCTCACCACTCCAAAAACCTCTGGAAACACCATATATTTT	CASSHSLTTPKTSGNTIYF
-	TRBV6-1	TRBJ1-4	-	TGTGCCAGCAGTGATGGGGGGGGATCGGGTGAAAAACTGTTTTTT	CASSDGGGSGEKLFF
TRBD1	TRBV7-8	TRBJ1-1	once	TGTGCCAGCAGCTTAGCCGGGACAGGTGAAGCTTTCTTT	CASSLAGTGEAFF
-	TRBV20-1	TRBJ2-3	once	TGCAGTGCTAGTTCAGGGGCAACAGATACGCAGTATTTT	CSASSGATDTQYF
-	TRBV29-1	TRBJ1-2	-	TGCAGCGCCACCCGGTGGGGAGCTAACTATGGCTACACCTTC	CSATRWGANYGYTF
TRBD1	TRBV29-1	TRBJ1-1	-	TGCAGCGCTGCTCCGGGACAGCTCACTGAAGCTTTCTTT	CSAAPGQLTEAFF
-	TRBV27	TRBJ2-3	few	TGTGCCAGCAGTTTATCGAGAGGGGGTGATACGCAGTATTTT	CASSLSRGGDTQYF
-	TRBV7-2	TRBJ1-4	once	TGTGCCAGCAGCTTAGTGGCAGCAACTAATGAAAAACTGTTTTTT	CASSLVAATNEKLFF
-	TRBV24-1	TRBJ2-5	-	TGTGCCACCAGTGATTCGCGAGGTGCGGGGGAGACCCAGTACTTC	CATSDSRGAGETQYF
-	TRBV6-5	TRBJ2-5	-	TGTGCCAGCAGTTCGATAGGGGCGACCCAGTACTTC	CASSSIGATQYF
TRBD2	TRBV7-2	TRBJ2-3	-	TGTGCCAGCAGTTTAAACGGGGGGACAGATACGCAGTATTTT	CASSLNGGTDTQYF